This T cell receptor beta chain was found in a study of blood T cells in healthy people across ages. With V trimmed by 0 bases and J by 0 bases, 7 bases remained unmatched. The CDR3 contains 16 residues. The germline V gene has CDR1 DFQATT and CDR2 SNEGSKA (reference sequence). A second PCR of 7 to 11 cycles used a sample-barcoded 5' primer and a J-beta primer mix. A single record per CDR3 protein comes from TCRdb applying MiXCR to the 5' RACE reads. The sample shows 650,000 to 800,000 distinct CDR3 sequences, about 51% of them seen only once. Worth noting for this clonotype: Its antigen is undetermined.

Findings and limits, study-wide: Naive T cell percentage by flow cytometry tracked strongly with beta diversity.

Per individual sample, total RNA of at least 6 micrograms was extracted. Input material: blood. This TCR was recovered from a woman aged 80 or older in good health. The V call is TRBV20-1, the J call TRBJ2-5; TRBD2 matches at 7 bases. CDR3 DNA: TGCAGTGCTAGAGATCAAGCGGGGCTGTACCAAGAGACCCAGTACTTC. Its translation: CSARDQAGLYQETQYF.